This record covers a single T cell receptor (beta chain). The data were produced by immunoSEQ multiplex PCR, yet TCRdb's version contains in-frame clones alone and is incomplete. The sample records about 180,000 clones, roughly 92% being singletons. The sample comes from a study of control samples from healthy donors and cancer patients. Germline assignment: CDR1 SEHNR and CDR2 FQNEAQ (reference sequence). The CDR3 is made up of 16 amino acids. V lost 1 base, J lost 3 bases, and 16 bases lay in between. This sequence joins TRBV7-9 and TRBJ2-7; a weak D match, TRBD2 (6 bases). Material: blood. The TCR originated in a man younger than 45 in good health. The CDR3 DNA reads TGTGCCAGCAGCTTAGGGCCGGGACTCAGGAGCTACGAGCAGTACTTC. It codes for CASSLGPGLRSYEQYF.